The 9 T cell receptor beta chains in this list originate from one sample, sequenced in a study of chemoradiotherapy in HPV16-positive cancers. Using immunoSEQ multiplex PCR, the repertoire was profiled, and TCRdb retains in-frame clones only, with some absent. The top ten hold under 2.5% of the sample, which has roughly 11,000 clones, around 80% seen once. This sample was taken from a patient who underwent chemoradiotherapy. The origin of the receptors is a human donor with HPV-associated anogenital cancer.

The V and J genes are TRBV4-1 and TRBJ1-2; a weak D match, TRBD1 (5 bases). This CDR3 spans 14 amino acids. Germline values: CDR1 MGHRA, CDR2 YSYEKL. V lost 3 bases and J lost 3, with 11 bases in between. The CDR3 is CASSQGGGHYGYTF. The CDR3 region has the DNA TGCGCCAGCAGCCAGGGGGGAGGGCACTATGGCTACACCTTC.

V and J are TRBV6-1 and TRBJ2-4; weak D call: TRBD1 (6 bases). The CDR3 extends over 14 amino acids. The V and J ends lost 2 bases and 9 bases respectively, with 14 bases between them. Germline V lookup: CDR1 MNHNS, CDR2 SASEGT. The CDR3 reads CASSEYGQRGIQYF. CDR3 DNA: TGTGCCAGCAGTGAATACGGACAGAGGGGCATTCAGTACTTC.

The rearrangement uses TRBV11-1 and TRBJ1-1; D call uncertain. Germline assignment: CDR1 SGHAT and CDR2 FQDESV (reference sequence). This CDR3 has 13 amino acids. V shed 5 bases and J shed 1 base, with 8 bases lying between them. The CDR3 is CASSHPGNTEAFF. The CDR3 nucleotides are TGTGCCAGCAGCCACCCTGGGAACACTGAAGCTTTCTTT. Full variable domain (remainder filled in from reference TRBV11-1 and TRBJ1-1): EAEVAQSPRYKITEKSQAVAFWCDPISGHATLYWYRQILGQGPELLVQFQDESVVDDSQLPKDRFSAERLKGVDSTLKIQPAELGDSAMYLCASSHPGNTEAFFGQGTRLTVV.

The DNA of the CDR3 is TGTGCCAGCAGCTTAGATGACAGGGCTGGAAACACCATATATTTT. Amino acids: CASSLDDRAGNTIYF. The chain uses TRBV7-2 and TRBJ1-3; 7 bases agree with TRBD1. The germline gives CDR1 SGHTA, CDR2 FQGNSA. This CDR3 region has 15 residues. J was trimmed by 2 bases and V by 1 base; bases with no gene match: 2.

The V and J genes are TRBV6-4 and TRBJ2-3, with 11 bases lining up with TRBD2. This CDR3 comprises 14 residues. The ends lost 5 bases at V and 5 bases at J; junction bases unmatched: 3. Looked up from germline, CDR1 is MRHNA and CDR2 is SNTAGT. The CDR3 DNA sequence: TGTGCCAGCAGTTCTCTAGCGGGGGGAGATACGCAGTATTTT. Translation gives CASSSLAGGDTQYF.

J is TRBJ1-2 and V is TRBV2; D possibly corresponds to TRBD1 (6 bases). The germline gives CDR1 SNHLY, CDR2 FYNNEI. The V end lost 3 bases, the J end lost 9 bases, and 17 bases lay between the germline ends. The CDR3 extends over 14 amino acids. CDR3 sequence: CASSDRGGLDSYTF. The CDR3 DNA follows: TGTGCCAGCAGTGACAGGGGAGGGCTAGATAGCTACACCTTC.

This clone was observed a handful of times. The chain combines TRBV6-1 with TRBJ2-2, with D unresolved. CDR1 is MNHNS, CDR2 SASEGT, per germline. CDR3 length equals 15 residues. V shed 3 bases and J shed 2 bases, with 10 bases lying between them. The CDR3 coding sequence is TGTGCCAGCAGTGAGCAACACACAAACACCGGGGAGCTGTTTTTT. This gives the protein CASSEQHTNTGELFF.

The genes are TRBV7-3 and TRBJ2-6, with 9 bases identical to TRBD2. Losses at the gene ends were 4 bases for V and 0 bases for J; bases not matched to a gene: 10. The CDR3 is 19 amino acids. The V gene's germline CDR1 is SGHTA and CDR2 FQGTGA. The CDR3 DNA reads as TGTGCCAGCAGCTCACTTAGGCGGGGGGGGAGCTCTGGGGCCAACGTCCTGACTTTC. Its translation: CASSSLRRGGSSGANVLTF.

This clone was counted only a few times. The rearrangement uses TRBV11-3 and TRBJ1-6; tentatively, D is TRBD1 (6 bases). The CDR3 spans 13 residues. From germline, CDR1 is SGHNT and CDR2 YENEEA. V lost 5 bases to trimming and J lost 11 bases, with 13 bases between them. The CDR3 bases are TGTGCCAGCAGCCCCACCCGGACAGCACCCCTCCACTTT. Its translation is CASSPTRTAPLHF.